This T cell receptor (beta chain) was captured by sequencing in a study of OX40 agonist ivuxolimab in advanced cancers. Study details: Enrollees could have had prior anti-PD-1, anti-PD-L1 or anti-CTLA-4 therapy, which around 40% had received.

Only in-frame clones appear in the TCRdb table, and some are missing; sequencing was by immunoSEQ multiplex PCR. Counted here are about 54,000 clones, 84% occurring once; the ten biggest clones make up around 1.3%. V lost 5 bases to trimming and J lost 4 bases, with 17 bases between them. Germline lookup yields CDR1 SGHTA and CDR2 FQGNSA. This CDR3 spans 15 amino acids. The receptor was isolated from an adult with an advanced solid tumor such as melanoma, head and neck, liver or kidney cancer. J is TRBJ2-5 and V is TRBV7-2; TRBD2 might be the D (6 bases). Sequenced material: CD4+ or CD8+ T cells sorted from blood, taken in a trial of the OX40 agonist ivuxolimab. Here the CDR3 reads CASSVLAVGGETQYF. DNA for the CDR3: TGTGCCAGCAGCGTCTTAGCGGTCGGGGGAGAGACCCAGTACTTC. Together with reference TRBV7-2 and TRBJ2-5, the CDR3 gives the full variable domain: GAGVSQSPSNKVTEKGKDVELRCDPISGHTALYWYRQSLGQGLEFLIYFQGNSAPDKSGLPSDRFSAERTGGSVSTLTIQRTQQEDSAVYLCASSVLAVGGETQYFGPGTRLLVL.